The 31 T cell receptor beta chains given below trace back to one sample, sequenced in a study of CD8+ T cells in alopecia areata. Investigators isolated RNA and reverse transcribed it into cDNA to act as the sequencing template. Produced via immunoSEQ multiplex PCR; TCRdb's table is partial and in-frame only. The table has about 200,000 clones, roughly three fifths seen once. Sequencing used CD8+ T cells sorted from blood. These receptors were obtained from a human donor in good health.

This clone was detected once. The chain combines TRBV4-1 with TRBJ2-3; TRBD1 matches at 7 bases. Trimming took 3 bases from V and 3 from J; bases not matched to a gene: 6. CDR3 size: 15 residues. The V gene's germline CDR1 is MGHRA and CDR2 YSYEKL. This chain's CDR3 is CASSHLTGRTDTQYF. CDR3 sequence (DNA): TGCGCCAGCAGCCACCTGACAGGGCGGACAGATACGCAGTATTTT.

This clone was counted a few times. V usage is TRBV29-1 and J usage is TRBJ2-7, with D perhaps being TRBD1 or TRBD2 (5 bases each). The V and J ends lost 3 bases and 5 bases respectively, with 8 bases between them. Germline CDR1 SQVTM, CDR2 ANQGSEA. This CDR3 is 11 amino acids long. The CDR3 protein is CSVDWGNEQYF. CDR3 bases: TGCAGCGTTGACTGGGGGAACGAGCAGTACTTC.

CDR3 region: CASSLSGPSSSTGELFF. The CDR3, as DNA: TGTGCCAGCAGCTTATCCGGACCTTCTTCCTCCACCGGGGAGCTGTTTTTT. J is TRBJ2-2 and V is TRBV11-2; no definite D call. Deletions cut 2 bases from V and 4 bases from J, with 17 bases between. CDR3 size: 17 residues. Germline-derived CDR1 and CDR2 are SGHAT and FQNNGV.

The genes are TRBV5-1 and TRBJ2-1, with unresolved D. The germline V gene has CDR1 SGHRS and CDR2 YFSETQ. The CDR3 extends over 16 amino acids. The ends were cut back, 1 base at V and 0 bases at J, with 11 bases in the middle. CDR3 bases: TGCGCCAGCAGCTTGTCGCGCGGTGGCTCCTACAATGAGCAGTTCTTC. This sequence encodes CASSLSRGGSYNEQFF.

The V and J genes are TRBV5-1 and TRBJ1-1; D unresolved. Deletions cut 7 bases from V and 1 base from J, with 17 bases between. CDR1 and CDR2 from the germline V gene are SGHRS and YFSETQ. This CDR3 is 15 amino acids long. The CDR3 DNA reads TGCGCCAGCCACCCTTCCCGGCAGCCGAACACTGAAGCTTTCTTT. Encoded protein: CASHPSRQPNTEAFF.

The rearrangement links TRBV4-1 to TRBJ2-5; TRBD1 matches 7 bases. Germline CDR1 MGHRA, CDR2 YSYEKL. J gave up 4 bases and V 6 bases, and 14 bases lay outside the gene matches. The CDR3 covers 16 residues. For the CDR3, the DNA is TGCGCCAGCAGTCCGAAGGGGGCCGGCACCACAGAGACCCAGTACTTC. Protein: CASSPKGAGTTETQYF.

J is TRBJ1-3 and V is TRBV5-1, with D possibly being TRBD1 (5 bases). Trimming shortened V by 0 bases and J by 2 bases, and 12 bases separated the two germline ends. The CDR3 length is 16 residues. Germline V gene data show CDR1 as SGHRS and CDR2 as YFSETQ. The CDR3, as DNA: TGCGCCAGCAGCTTGGATCCGGGGACGGCTGGAAACACCATATATTTT. This translates into CASSLDPGTAGNTIYF.

This clone has a handful of counts. This chain uses TRBV7-8 with TRBJ2-7; perhaps TRBD1 as D (6 bases). V gave up 5 bases and J gave up 0 bases, with 14 bases separating them. Germline V lookup: CDR1 SGHVS, CDR2 FQNEAQ. CDR3 length: 15 residues. CDR3 nucleotide sequence: TGTGCCAGCAGCCCCGGACAGTTCGGCTCCTACGAGCAGTACTTC. Encoded protein: CASSPGQFGSYEQYF.

The V gene is TRBV7-9, the J gene TRBJ2-7; the D is unclear. The CDR3 consists of 14 residues. The germline gives CDR1 SEHNR, CDR2 FQNEAQ (reference sequence). With 5 bases removed from V and 2 bases from J, the gap between germline ends came to 13 bases. The CDR3, as DNA: TGTGCCAGCAGCCGTGACGGAGTTCCCTACGAGCAGTACTTC. Translated: CASSRDGVPYEQYF.

In this sample, this clone turned up a few times. The rearrangement joins TRBV11-2 to TRBJ2-5; D ambiguous. The CDR3 has 15 amino acids. Trimming shortened V by 3 bases and J by 0 bases, and 11 bases separated the two germline ends. Germline V gives CDR1 SGHAT, CDR2 FQNNGV. The CDR3 spells CASSFLIGYQETQYF. In DNA form, the CDR3 reads TGTGCCAGCAGCTTTCTCATTGGGTACCAAGAGACCCAGTACTTC.

This sequence joins TRBV6-5 and TRBJ1-1; D unclear. V was clipped by 5 bases and J by 1 base, with 11 bases between them. The CDR3 covers 14 residues. Germline-derived CDR1 and CDR2 are MNHEY and SVGAGI. The CDR3 protein is CASSIGNTNTEAFF. The DNA for the CDR3 is TGTGCCAGCAGTATAGGGAATACGAACACTGAAGCTTTCTTT.

This clone was recorded a few times. The chain couples TRBV5-1 to TRBJ1-6; D ambiguous. Trimming pared 0 bases from V and 0 bases from J, leaving 7 bases between. Germline CDR1 reads SGHRS; CDR2 reads YFSETQ. CDR3 size: 16 residues. The CDR3 protein is CASSLDGSSYNSPLHF. Here the CDR3 DNA reads TGCGCCAGCAGCTTGGACGGGAGCTCCTATAATTCACCCCTCCACTTT.

This clone has more than one count but fewer than ten. This chain joins TRBV7-9 and TRBJ2-5; 7 bases are a match to TRBD1. V lost 5 bases to trimming and J lost 4 bases; unmatched junction nucleotides: 7. The length of the CDR3 is 14 residues. Germline-derived CDR1 and CDR2 are SEHNR and FQNEAQ (reference sequence). The CDR3 DNA reads TGTGCCAGCAGCCTAGAACAGGGGATAGAGACCCAGTACTTC. Amino acids: CASSLEQGIETQYF.

This clone has a handful of counts. This chain uses TRBV7-9 with TRBJ1-6, with D uncertain. The V gene's germline CDR1 is SEHNR and CDR2 FQNEAQ (reference sequence). V was clipped by 5 bases and J by 12 bases, with 14 bases between them. The CDR3 spans 13 residues. The CDR3 region is CASSPPGSGPLHF. The CDR3, as DNA: TGTGCCAGCAGCCCGCCGGGGTCGGGACCCCTCCACTTT.

J is TRBJ2-5 and V is TRBV7-9, with 8 bases identical to TRBD2. The V gene's germline CDR1 is SEHNR and CDR2 FQNEAQ (reference sequence). The CDR3 contains 15 residues. V dropped 1 base and J dropped 4; count of bases not matched to a gene: 5. The CDR3 coding sequence is TGTGCCAGCAGCTTAGTTAGTCTAGCGGGAGAGACCCAGTACTTC. Translation gives CASSLVSLAGETQYF.

This clone was recorded a few times. This chain joins TRBV13 and TRBJ2-4, with TRBD1 as a possible D gene (7 bases). The V end lost 0 bases, the J end lost 7 bases, and 16 bases lay between the germline ends. CDR1 PRHDT and CDR2 FYEKMQ come from the germline V gene (reference sequence). This CDR3 contains 16 residues. The CDR3 region has the DNA TGTGCCAGCAGCTTAGGTCAGGGGGGCTATTGGAACATTCAGTACTTC. Residues: CASSLGQGGYWNIQYF.

The V call is TRBV7-2, the J call TRBJ2-1; 9 bases map to TRBD1. The trim removed 5 bases at V and 9 bases at J, leaving 11 bases unmatched. This CDR3 contains 15 residues. Germline V gene data show CDR1 as SGHTA and CDR2 as FQGNSA. For the CDR3, the DNA is TGTGCCAGCAGCCTCGCCGGAGGACAGGGGAGTGAGCAGTTCTTC. Translated, it gives CASSLAGGQGSEQFF.

The V gene is TRBV15, the J gene TRBJ2-5, with a possible D match to TRBD1 (5 bases). Between the trimmed V and J ends, which lost 4 bases and 2 bases, there was a span of 14 bases. Looked up from germline, CDR1 is LNHNV and CDR2 is YYDKDF (reference sequence). This CDR3 contains 15 residues. CDR3 region: CATSTYRIWQETQYF. The DNA of the CDR3 is TGTGCCACCAGCACATACAGGATTTGGCAAGAGACCCAGTACTTC.

The rearrangement links TRBV29-1 to TRBJ1-1; D not resolved. CDR1 is SQVTM, CDR2 ANQGSEA, per germline. V was shortened by 3 bases and J by 11 bases, with 10 bases between the two germline ends. The CDR3 consists of 10 residues. CDR3 nucleotides: TGCAGCGTTGAGTGGGGAACGGCTTTCTTT. Protein: CSVEWGTAFF.

This clone occurred a few times. This sequence joins TRBV7-9 and TRBJ2-2; no clear D. This CDR3 is built from 16 residues. The V gene's germline CDR1 is SEHNR and CDR2 FQNEAQ (reference sequence). Trimming cost V 0 bases and J 2 bases, with 10 bases left between them. CDR3 region: CASSLALTVNTGELFF. The CDR3 DNA is TGTGCCAGCAGCTTAGCGCTTACAGTTAACACCGGGGAGCTGTTTTTT.

The chain carries TRBV6-5 and TRBJ1-1, with D perhaps TRBD1 (5 bases). The V end lost 6 bases, the J end lost 4 bases, and 12 bases lay between the germline ends. The germline CDR1 and CDR2 sequences are MNHEY and SVGAGI. The CDR3 extends over 13 amino acids. The DNA of the CDR3 is TGTGCCAGCAGCCCAGGGATGGGCACTGAAGCTTTCTTT. It specifies CASSPGMGTEAFF.

V is TRBV6-1 and J is TRBJ2-3, with TRBD2 matching 8 bases. The CDR3 spans 13 residues. The junction had 5 bases not matched to a gene; V was cut back by 7 bases and J by 5 bases. Germline assignment: CDR1 MNHNS and CDR2 SASEGT. CDR3 sequence: CASTGTSLDTQYF. The CDR3 nucleotides read TGTGCCAGCACAGGGACTAGTCTAGATACGCAGTATTTT.

The genes are TRBV7-9 and TRBJ1-2, with a tentative D call TRBD1 (6 bases). CDR3 size: 15 residues. CDR1 is SEHNR and CDR2 is FQNEAQ in the germline V gene (reference sequence). V was pared by 4 bases and J by 3 bases, with 15 bases between. For the CDR3, the DNA is TGTGCCAGCAGCTCCGGACCCTCAGGGGACTATGGCTACACCTTC. Protein sequence: CASSSGPSGDYGYTF.

The chain couples TRBV29-1 to TRBJ2-1; tentatively, D is TRBD2 (6 bases). V was pared by 8 bases and J by 4 bases, with 21 bases between. This CDR3 has 15 residues. Germline V CDR1 and CDR2: SQVTM, ANQGSEA. Written as DNA, the CDR3 is TGCAGCTCACTGACCGCGGGGTCCCGATACAATGAGCAGTTCTTC. Amino acid sequence: CSSLTAGSRYNEQFF.

The rearrangement links TRBV29-1 to TRBJ2-7; TRBD1 or TRBD2 may be the D gene (7 bases each). The CDR3 contains 15 residues. The V gene's germline CDR1 is SQVTM and CDR2 ANQGSEA. The germline V and J ends were trimmed by 2 bases and 0 bases, with 14 bases remaining between them. DNA of the CDR3: TGCAGCGTTGAATTTCGGGGGGACAGCTCCTACGAGCAGTACTTC. This codes for CSVEFRGDSSYEQYF.

V gene TRBV4-1 combines with J gene TRBJ2-7; 8 positions match TRBD1. The CDR3 extends over 15 amino acids. Germline CDR1 and CDR2: MGHRA and YSYEKL. V lost 5 bases to trimming and J lost 2 bases; unmatched junction nucleotides: 8. CDR3 bases: TGCGCCAGCAGCATAACGACAGGGGACCCCTACGAGCAGTACTTC. This codes for CASSITTGDPYEQYF.

V and J are TRBV6-5 and TRBJ1-2; D may be TRBD1 (6 bases). The V and J ends lost 6 bases and 5 bases respectively, with 13 bases between them. The CDR3 is 13 residues long. The germline V gene has CDR1 MNHEY and CDR2 SVGAGI. As DNA, the CDR3 is TGTGCCAGCAGCCCCCAACAGGGTTATGGCTACACCTTC. Amino acid sequence: CASSPQQGYGYTF.

The V and J genes are TRBV7-9 and TRBJ2-7; D gene unclear. V lost 5 bases to trimming and J lost 3 bases, with 5 bases between them. Germline CDR1 is SEHNR and CDR2 is FQNEAQ (reference sequence). This CDR3 has 11 residues. CDR3 residues: CASSNSYEQYF. The CDR3 DNA reads as TGTGCCAGCAGCAACAGCTACGAGCAGTACTTC.

The chain employs TRBV6-5 and TRBJ1-2; no definite D call. With 1 base removed from V and 0 bases from J, the gap between germline ends came to 9 bases. Germline V lookup: CDR1 MNHEY, CDR2 SVGAGI. The CDR3 extends over 15 amino acids. The CDR3 DNA reads as TGTGCCAGCAGTTACTTTGCGGGAGCTAACTATGGCTACACCTTC. This translates into CASSYFAGANYGYTF.

In its sample, this clone was seen a few times. This chain joins TRBV29-1 and TRBJ1-1; possibly TRBD1 for D (5 bases). The germline V gene encodes CDR1 SQVTM and CDR2 ANQGSEA. The V end lost 4 bases, the J end lost 0 bases, and 18 bases lay between the germline ends. CDR3 length equals 16 residues. This CDR3 is CSVVQGRVSMNTEAFF. The CDR3 DNA reads as TGCAGCGTTGTTCAGGGACGGGTATCCATGAACACTGAAGCTTTCTTT. The full variable domain, rest sourced from reference TRBV29-1 and TRBJ1-1, is SAVISQKPSRDICQRGTSLTIQCQVDSQVTMMFWYRQQPGQSLTLIATANQGSEATYESGFVIDKFPISRPNLTFSTLTVSNMSPEDSSIYLCSVVQGRVSMNTEAFFGQGTRLTVV.

This clone occurred a few times. V and J are TRBV29-1 and TRBJ2-7, with a tentative D call TRBD1 (6 bases). V lost 7 bases to trimming and J lost 0 bases, with 13 bases between them. The germline CDR1 and CDR2 sequences are SQVTM and ANQGSEA. There are 13 residues in the CDR3. The CDR3 DNA sequence: TGCAGCGCTCGACAGGCCGACTCCTACGAGCAGTACTTC. Residues: CSARQADSYEQYF.